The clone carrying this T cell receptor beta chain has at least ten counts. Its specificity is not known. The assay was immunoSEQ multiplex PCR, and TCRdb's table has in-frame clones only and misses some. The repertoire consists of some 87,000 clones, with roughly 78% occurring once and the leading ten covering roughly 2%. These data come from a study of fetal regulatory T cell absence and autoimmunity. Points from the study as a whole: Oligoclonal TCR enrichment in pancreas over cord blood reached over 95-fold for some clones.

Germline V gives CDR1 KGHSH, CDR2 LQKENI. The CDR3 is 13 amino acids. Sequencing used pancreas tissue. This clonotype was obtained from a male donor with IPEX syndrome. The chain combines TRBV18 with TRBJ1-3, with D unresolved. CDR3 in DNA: TGTGCAAGCAGTACGGATTCTGGAAACACCATATATTTT. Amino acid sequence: CASSTDSGNTIYF.